This TCR beta chain was recovered during a study of blood T cell repertoires in COVID-19. Study in general: Sites across the United States, Italy and Spain contributed samples from acute and convalescent COVID-19. In each case, the material was cDNA or gDNA derived from T cells, B-cell-depleted T cells, or PBMCs.

The V gene end was trimmed by 10 bases and the J gene end by 0 bases; junction bases not matched to a gene: 10. The CDR3 has 15 residues. Germline CDR1 and CDR2: SGHTA and FQGNSA. Original processing methods: Cell counts per sample came from amplifying reference gene primers. The table came from immunoSEQ multiplex PCR; TCRdb's copy has only in-frame clones and leaves some out. That table is the source of V, J and clone size, and D and trimming were worked out from the DNA. The sample consists of 390,000 or so clones, 80% to 90% of them appearing once. It was during active infection that Seattle patients were enrolled and then longitudinally followed.

The TCR was taken from a woman aged 25 to 45 with COVID-19, enrolled during active disease. Sequenced: peripheral blood. The V call is TRBV7-2, the J call TRBJ2-5; the match to TRBD2 covers 8 bases. The CDR3 is CATLLAGTNQETQYF. Written as DNA, the CDR3 is TGTGCCACCCTCCTAGCGGGCACTAACCAAGAGACCCAGTACTTC.